This T cell receptor beta chain was profiled in a study of blood T cell repertoires in COVID-19. The CDR3 contains 16 residues. Germline V CDR1 and CDR2: SGHAT, FQNNGV. With V trimmed by 5 bases and J by 4 bases, 13 bases remained unmatched. Sequencing used immunoSEQ multiplex PCR; TCRdb keeps in-frame clones, though not all of them. The profile shows roughly 200,000 clones, around 88% of them singletons. This clone was detected once. The rearrangement uses TRBV11-2 and TRBJ1-2, with 7 bases that match TRBD1. The sample taken for sequencing was PBMCs or T cells enriched from blood (not recorded which). This receptor was identified in a woman aged 30 to 39 who had been exposed to COVID-19. The CDR3 sequence is CASSRGPDRDPYGYTF. CDR3 nucleotides: TGTGCCAGCAGCCGTGGCCCTGACAGGGACCCCTATGGCTACACCTTC.